These 30 T cell receptor beta chains came from one sample sequenced in a study of shared clonotypes between healthy human individuals. Measured with immunoSEQ multiplex PCR; TCRdb has only the in-frame clones, and not every one. Of some 2,100,000 clones in the sample, under 97% were seen once. The specimen was naive CD4+ T cells sorted from blood. Subset indicated: CD45RA+ positively selected. The origin of the receptors is a man aged 18-30 years in good health.

The rearrangement uses TRBV6-7 and TRBJ1-1, with 9 bases fitting TRBD1. TRBV6-7 is known as an ORF, though its function is uncertain. The CDR3 covers 15 residues. With V trimmed by 0 bases and J by 6 bases, 5 bases remained unmatched. CDR3 nucleotides: TGTGCCAGCAGTTACTCCCGGGACAGGGTGGCTGAAGCTTTCTTT. It translates to CASSYSRDRVAEAFF.

V is TRBV2 and J is TRBJ2-7; tentative D call: TRBD1 (6 bases). Trimming stripped 7 bases from V and 6 bases from J, with 16 bases between. Germline lookup yields CDR1 SNHLY and CDR2 FYNNEI. CDR3 length: 13 amino acids. The CDR3 DNA is TGTGCCAGCATTTATAGGGACATCGGCGAGCAGTACTTC. Amino acids: CASIYRDIGEQYF. Full variable domain (outside the CDR3, taken from reference TRBV2 and TRBJ2-7): EPEVTQTPSHQVTQMGQEVILRCVPISNHLYFYWYRQILGQKVEFLVSFYNNEISEKSEIFDDQFSVERPDGSNFTLKIRSTKLEDSAMYFCASIYRDIGEQYFGPGTRLTVT.

As regards this clone: One end of the junction is discordant with germline, which a read error may explain. The chain couples TRBV10-3 to TRBJ2-5, with D possibly matching TRBD2 (6 bases). The V gene's germline CDR1 is ENHRY and CDR2 SYGVKD. CDR3 length: 15 residues. The CDR3 DNA sequence: TGTGCCGTCAGTGAGACTTGGACGGGAGCAGAGACCCAGTACTTC. Its translation: CAVSETWTGAETQYF.

This chain connects TRBV6-5 to TRBJ1-2; 9 bases map to TRBD1. CDR1 is MNHEY, CDR2 SVGAGI, per germline. The CDR3 has 13 residues. With V trimmed by 5 bases and J by 6 bases, 4 bases remained unmatched. The CDR3 bases are TGTGCCAGCAGTCGCGGGACAGGGCATGGCTACACCTTC. Translation: CASSRGTGHGYTF.

V is TRBV5-8 and J is TRBJ1-1; 8 bases are shared with TRBD1. This CDR3 contains 14 residues. V was pared by 3 bases and J by 0 bases, with 1 base of the junction left unmatched. Germline assignment: CDR1 SGHTS and CDR2 YDEGEE. The CDR3 DNA is TGTGCCAGCAGCTGGGGACAGGTGAACACTGAAGCTTTCTTT. Protein: CASSWGQVNTEAFF. Together with reference TRBV5-8 and TRBJ1-1, the CDR3 gives the full variable domain: EAGVTQSPTHLIKTRGQQATLRCSPISGHTSVYWYQQALGLGLQFLLWYDEGEERNRGNFPPRFSGRQFPNYSSELNVNALELEDSALYLCASSWGQVNTEAFFGQGTRLTVV.

CDR3 loop: CASRGGGGGNTIYF. The CDR3 DNA follows: TGTGCCAGCAGGGGGGGAGGAGGAGGAAACACCATATATTTT. The V gene is TRBV27, the J gene TRBJ1-3; D is possibly TRBD1 (5 bases). The CDR3 loop spans 14 amino acids. Germline V gene data show CDR1 as MNHEY and CDR2 as SMNVEV (reference sequence). The V end lost 6 bases, the J end lost 4 bases, and 13 bases lay between the germline ends.

This chain uses TRBV18 with TRBJ2-7; TRBD2 might be the D (5 bases). Germline V gives CDR1 KGHSH, CDR2 LQKENI. This CDR3 is 13 amino acids long. V gave up 3 bases and J gave up 6 bases, with 12 bases separating them. The CDR3 protein is CASSPIGDLEQYF. CDR3 nucleotides: TGTGCCAGCTCACCCATCGGGGATCTCGAGCAGTACTTC.

This clone was recorded once. The rearrangement joins TRBV7-2 to TRBJ2-2; weak D call: TRBD2 (6 bases). Trimming pared 4 bases from V and 0 bases from J, leaving 15 bases between. The CDR3 is made up of 17 amino acids. Germline V gene sequence: CDR1 SGHTA, CDR2 FQGNSA. The CDR3 spells CASSSGRGRANTGELFF. The CDR3 nucleotides are TGTGCCAGCAGCTCCGGGCGGGGACGGGCGAACACCGGGGAGCTGTTTTTT.

The chain employs TRBV5-1 and TRBJ2-7, with TRBD2 matching 8 bases. There are 15 residues in the CDR3. The junction had 12 bases not matched to a gene; V was cut back by 4 bases and J by 6 bases. CDR1 is SGHRS and CDR2 is YFSETQ in the germline V gene. CDR3: CASSQGGSGTREQYF. As DNA, the CDR3 is TGCGCCAGCAGCCAAGGAGGTAGCGGGACTCGCGAGCAGTACTTC.

In regard to this clone: The same CDR3 arises from other DNA sequences in this sample as well. This chain links TRBV9 with TRBJ1-3, with D unresolved. The germline V gene encodes CDR1 SGDLS and CDR2 YYNGEE. The CDR3 runs to 14 residues. V was shortened by 0 bases and J by 0 bases, with 4 bases between the two germline ends. In DNA form, the CDR3 reads TGTGCCAGCAGCGTAGGGTTCTCTGGAAACACCATATATTTT. It specifies CASSVGFSGNTIYF. The entire variable domain, with the rest obtained from reference TRBV9 and TRBJ1-3, is as follows: DSGVTQTPKHLITATGQRVTLRCSPRSGDLSVYWYQQSLDQGLQFLIQYYNGEERAKGNILERFSAQQFPDLHSELNLSSLELGDSALYFCASSVGFSGNTIYFGEGSWLTVV.

This clone was detected once. The J gene is TRBJ2-7, the V gene TRBV2; D unclear. The CDR3 extends over 14 amino acids. The V gene lost 4 bases and the J gene lost 3 bases, with 13 bases spanning the gap. The germline gives CDR1 SNHLY, CDR2 FYNNEI. The CDR3 coding sequence is TGTGCCAGCAGTGGTGGATTAAATCTCTACGAGCAGTACTTC. Protein: CASSGGLNLYEQYF.

Worth noting for this clone: Other DNA sequences within the sample encode an identical CDR3. This chain connects TRBV4-3 to TRBJ1-3; D remains unclear. This CDR3 comprises 15 residues. V was trimmed by 1 base and J by 1 base, leaving 8 bases between them. The V gene's germline CDR1 is LGHNA and CDR2 YSLEER. The CDR3 DNA reads as TGCGCCAGCAGCCAAGCCCTGGGTTCTGGAAACACCATATATTTT. Protein: CASSQALGSGNTIYF.

The chain combines TRBV7-2 with TRBJ2-2, with 9 bases aligning to TRBD2. The CDR3 extends over 17 amino acids. Germline CDR1 SGHTA, CDR2 FQGNSA. The J segment lost 4 bases and the V segment lost 1 base, leaving 7 bases of the junction unmatched. CDR3 sequence reads: CASSLGGLAGFTGELFF. CDR3 DNA: TGTGCCAGCAGCTTAGGTGGTCTAGCGGGGTTCACCGGGGAGCTGTTTTTT.

The genes are TRBV11-2 and TRBJ2-7; D is undetermined. V lost 3 bases and J lost 0, with 9 bases in between. CDR1 SGHAT and CDR2 FQNNGV come from the germline V gene. This CDR3 is built from 14 residues. CDR3 coding DNA: TGTGCCAGCAGCTTGGACCCCCTCTCCTACGAGCAGTACTTC. Its protein product is CASSLDPLSYEQYF.

V gene TRBV2 combines with J gene TRBJ2-7; 9 nucleotides agree with TRBD1. V dropped 4 bases and J dropped 5; count of bases not matched to a gene: 6. From germline, CDR1 is SNHLY and CDR2 FYNNEI. This CDR3 is built from 14 residues. CDR3 sequence: CASSVLGQGNEQYF. As DNA, the CDR3 is TGTGCCAGCAGTGTGCTGGGACAGGGTAACGAGCAGTACTTC.

The rearrangement uses TRBV5-4 and TRBJ2-2; D might be TRBD1 (8 bases). This CDR3 region has 17 residues. Trimming took 4 bases from V and 3 from J, leaving 19 bases between them. Germline CDR1 and CDR2: SGHNT and YYREEE (reference sequence). CDR3 sequence: CASSPGGGRVDTGELFF. The CDR3 DNA reads as TGTGCCAGCAGCCCAGGGGGCGGGAGAGTAGACACCGGGGAGCTGTTTTTT.

This chain uses TRBV6-1 with TRBJ2-5; D might be TRBD1 (6 bases). Germline V gives CDR1 MNHNS, CDR2 SASEGT. V gave up 2 bases and J gave up 4 bases, with 14 bases separating them. The CDR3 contains 15 residues. For the CDR3, the DNA is TGTGCCAGCAGTGAAATCGGGGCAGGGGTAGAGACCCAGTACTTC. It encodes CASSEIGAGVETQYF.

In this sample, this clone turned up once. V is TRBV25-1 and J is TRBJ1-2; D ambiguous. The CDR3 runs to 13 residues. V shed 2 bases and J shed 4 bases, with 8 bases lying between them. Germline-derived CDR1 and CDR2 are MGHDK and SYGVNS. CDR3 sequence (DNA): TGTGCCAGCAGTGAAGGTGCCCCCTATGGCTACACCTTC. This encodes CASSEGAPYGYTF.

The chain employs TRBV9 and TRBJ2-3, with a possible D match to TRBD2 (6 bases). The V gene lost 0 bases and the J gene lost 0 bases, with 14 bases spanning the gap. The CDR3 runs to 17 residues. Germline V lookup: CDR1 SGDLS, CDR2 YYNGEE. The CDR3 DNA is TGTGCCAGCAGCGTAGGACTTGGCGGGATGAGCACAGATACGCAGTATTTT. Translation: CASSVGLGGMSTDTQYF.

The V gene is TRBV18, the J gene TRBJ2-3; 10 bases line up with TRBD2. J lost 0 bases, V lost 5 bases, and 2 bases had no gene match. The length of the CDR3 is 15 residues. Per germline, CDR1 KGHSH and CDR2 LQKENI. CDR3 sequence reads: CASSSLAGSTDTQYF. DNA of the CDR3: TGTGCCAGCTCATCACTAGCGGGAAGCACAGATACGCAGTATTTT.

This chain joins TRBV7-3 and TRBJ2-5; D possibly corresponds to TRBD2 (7 bases). CDR1 and CDR2 (germline): SGHTA, FQGTGA. The CDR3 totals 15 residues. The germline V and J ends were trimmed by 5 bases and 5 bases, with 18 bases remaining between them. CDR3 DNA sequence: TGTGCCAGCAGCCTGGGGGCGGGGACTACGGAGACCCAGTACTTC. This sequence encodes CASSLGAGTTETQYF.

CDR3 DNA: TGTGCCAGCAGCCCCGGTCGCCAGAACAATGAGCAGTTCTTC. Residues: CASSPGRQNNEQFF. This chain connects TRBV11-3 to TRBJ2-1, with D uncertain. V lost 5 bases and J 5 bases, leaving 13 bases between the germline ends. The CDR3 totals 14 residues. Germline CDR1 is SGHNT and CDR2 is YENEEA.

J is TRBJ1-1 and V is TRBV28; 7 nucleotides match TRBD1. This CDR3 has 14 residues. CDR1 and CDR2 (germline): MDHEN, SYDVKM. The V and J ends lost 5 bases and 4 bases, in that order; junction bases with no gene match: 7. CDR3 in amino acids: CASSEGQTFTEAFF. CDR3 bases: TGTGCCAGCAGTGAGGGACAGACCTTCACTGAAGCTTTCTTT.

This rearrangement joins TRBV7-9 to TRBJ1-1; D ambiguous. Germline CDR1 and CDR2: SEHNR and FQNEAQ (reference sequence). The CDR3 contains 13 residues. Deletions cut 4 bases from V and 4 bases from J, with 10 bases between. The DNA of the CDR3 is TGTGCCAGCAGCTCAGGCTTGAGCACTGAAGCTTTCTTT. It codes for CASSSGLSTEAFF.

This chain links TRBV18 with TRBJ2-7, with D possibly TRBD1 on 6 matching bases. The V and J ends lost 2 bases and 3 bases respectively, with 8 bases between them. The germline gives CDR1 KGHSH, CDR2 LQKENI. The CDR3 loop spans 13 amino acids. In DNA, the CDR3 is TGTGCCAGCTCACCATGGACAGTCTACGAGCAGTACTTC. As protein: CASSPWTVYEQYF.

This clone has only one observation. The chain has TRBV5-6 and TRBJ2-1; D not resolved. This CDR3 has 13 residues. Trimming shortened V by 0 bases and J by 10 bases, and 11 bases separated the two germline ends. From germline, CDR1 is SGHDT and CDR2 YYEEEE. The CDR3, as DNA: TGTGCCAGCAGCTTGGGGGCCGACTGGGAGCAGTTCTTC. It is translated as CASSLGADWEQFF.

Note on this clone: Germline and junction disagree at one end, which may indicate a read error. The chain couples TRBV7-7 to TRBJ2-5; 10 bases align to TRBD1. Germline CDR1 reads SSHAT; CDR2 reads FNYEAQ (reference sequence). The CDR3 loop spans 16 amino acids. The CDR3 sequence is CASSRWGTGVQEAQYF. The CDR3 DNA reads TGTGCTAGCAGCCGGTGGGGGACAGGGGTCCAAGAAGCCCAGTACTTC.

The genes are TRBV30 and TRBJ2-3; either TRBD1 or TRBD2 may supply D (6 bases each). CDR1 and CDR2 (germline): GTSNPN, SVGIG (reference sequence). The CDR3 is 14 residues long. Trimming took 0 bases from V and 5 from J, leaving 12 bases between them. The CDR3 DNA is TGTGCCTGGAGTGTACCGGGGGCTGTAGATACGCAGTATTTT. It is translated as CAWSVPGAVDTQYF.

This chain connects TRBV5-4 to TRBJ2-7; TRBD1 matches 8 bases. The junction had 7 bases not matched to a gene; V was cut back by 4 bases and J by 4 bases. CDR1 and CDR2 from the germline V gene are SGHNT and YYREEE (reference sequence). The CDR3 extends over 14 amino acids. As DNA, the CDR3 is TGTGCCAGCAGCATCCGGGACAGGCTTTACGAGCAGTACTTC. Encoded protein: CASSIRDRLYEQYF.

Comments on this clone: The same CDR3 also results from other DNA sequences found in this sample. The gene calls are TRBV5-4 and TRBJ1-2; D is ambiguous. The ends were cut back, 4 bases at V and 1 base at J, with 11 bases in the middle. The CDR3 runs to 14 residues. Germline lookup yields CDR1 SGHNT and CDR2 YYREEE (reference sequence). The CDR3: CASSPSGGNYGYTF. In DNA, the CDR3 is TGTGCCAGCAGCCCCTCTGGAGGTAACTATGGCTACACCTTC.